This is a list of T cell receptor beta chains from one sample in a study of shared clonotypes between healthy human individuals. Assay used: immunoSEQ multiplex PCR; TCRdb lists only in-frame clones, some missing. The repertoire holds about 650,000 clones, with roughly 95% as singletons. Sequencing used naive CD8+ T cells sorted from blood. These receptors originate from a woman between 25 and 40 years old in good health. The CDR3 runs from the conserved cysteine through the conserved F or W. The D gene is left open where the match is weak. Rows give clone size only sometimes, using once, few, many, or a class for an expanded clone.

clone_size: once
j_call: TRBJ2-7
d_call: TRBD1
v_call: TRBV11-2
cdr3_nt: TGTGCCAGCAGCGACAGGGGCTACGAGCAGTACTTC
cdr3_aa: CASSDRGYEQYF

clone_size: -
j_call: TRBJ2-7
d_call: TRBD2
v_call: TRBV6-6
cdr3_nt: TGTGCCAGCACCGAAACGACTAGCGGAATCTACGAGCAGTACTTC
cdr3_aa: CASTETTSGIYEQYF

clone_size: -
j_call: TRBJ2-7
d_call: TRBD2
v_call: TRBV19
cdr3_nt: TGTGCCAGACGCCGGCGGCGGGAGGGCTCCTACGAGCAGTACTTC
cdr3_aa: CARRRRREGSYEQYF

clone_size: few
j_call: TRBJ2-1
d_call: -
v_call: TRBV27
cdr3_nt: TGTGCCAGCAGTTTACGTTCCGCGGGAAATGAGCAGTTCTTC
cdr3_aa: CASSLRSAGNEQFF

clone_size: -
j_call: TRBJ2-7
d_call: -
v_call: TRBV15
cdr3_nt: TGTGCCACCAGCAGGGGACACCGCTCCCTGGAGCAGTACTTC
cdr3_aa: CATSRGHRSLEQYF

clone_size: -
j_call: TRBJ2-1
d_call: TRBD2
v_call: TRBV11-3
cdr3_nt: TGTGCCAGCAGCGGAGAAGCTAGCGGGTACTCCTACAATGAGCAGTTCTTC
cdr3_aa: CASSGEASGYSYNEQFF

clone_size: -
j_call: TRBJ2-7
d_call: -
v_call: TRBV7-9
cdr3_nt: TGTGCCAGCAGCTCTCAGGGCTACGAGCAGTACTTC
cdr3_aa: CASSSQGYEQYF

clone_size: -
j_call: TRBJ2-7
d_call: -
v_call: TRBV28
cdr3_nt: TGTGCCAGCAGTAAGGCGGGACAGTTCCTCTACGAGCAGTACTTC
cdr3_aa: CASSKAGQFLYEQYF

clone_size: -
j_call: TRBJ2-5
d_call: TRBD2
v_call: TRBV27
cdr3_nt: TGTGCCAGCAGTTGGACTAGCGGGAGGACCCAGTACTTC
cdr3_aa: CASSWTSGRTQYF

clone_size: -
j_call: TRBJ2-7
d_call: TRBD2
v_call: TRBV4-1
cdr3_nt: TGCGCCAGCAGCCTCGGACTAGTATGGTCCTACGAGCAGTACTTC
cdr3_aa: CASSLGLVWSYEQYF

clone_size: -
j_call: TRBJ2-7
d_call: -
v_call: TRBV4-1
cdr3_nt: TGCGCCAGCAGCCAAGGTGGCTACCAGACTTACGAGCAGTACTTC
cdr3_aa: CASSQGGYQTYEQYF

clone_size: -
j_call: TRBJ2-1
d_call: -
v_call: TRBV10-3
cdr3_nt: TGTGCCATCAGTGAGGACTCGCTTTGGGAGCAGTTCTTC
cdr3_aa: CAISEDSLWEQFF

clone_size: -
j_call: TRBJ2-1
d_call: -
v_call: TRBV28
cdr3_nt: TGTGCCAGCAGTTTCGGTGTCGACGGGACCGAGCAGTTCTTC
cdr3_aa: CASSFGVDGTEQFF

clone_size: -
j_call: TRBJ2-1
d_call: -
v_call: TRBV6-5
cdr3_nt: TGTGCCAGCAGTTCGGGGTCCATAACCTACAATGAGCAGTTCTTC
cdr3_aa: CASSSGSITYNEQFF